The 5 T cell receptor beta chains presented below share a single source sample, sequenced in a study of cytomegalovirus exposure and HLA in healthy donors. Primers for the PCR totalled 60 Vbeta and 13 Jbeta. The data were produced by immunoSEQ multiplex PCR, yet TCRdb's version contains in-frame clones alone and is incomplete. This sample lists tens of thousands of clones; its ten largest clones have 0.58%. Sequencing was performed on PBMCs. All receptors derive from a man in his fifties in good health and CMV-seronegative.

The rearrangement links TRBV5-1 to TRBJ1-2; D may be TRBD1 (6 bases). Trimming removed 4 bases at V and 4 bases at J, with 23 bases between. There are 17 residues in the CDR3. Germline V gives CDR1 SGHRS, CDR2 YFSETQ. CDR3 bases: TGCGCCAGCAGCCTCCAAAGAGACGCGGACAGCTTCTATGGCTACACCTTC. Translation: CASSLQRDADSFYGYTF. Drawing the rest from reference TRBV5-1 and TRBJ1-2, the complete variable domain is KAGVTQTPRYLIKTRGQQVTLSCSPISGHRSVSWYQQTPGQGLQFLFEYFSETQRNKGNFPGRFSGRQFSNSRSEMNVSTLELGDSALYLCASSLQRDADSFYGYTFGSGTRLTVV.

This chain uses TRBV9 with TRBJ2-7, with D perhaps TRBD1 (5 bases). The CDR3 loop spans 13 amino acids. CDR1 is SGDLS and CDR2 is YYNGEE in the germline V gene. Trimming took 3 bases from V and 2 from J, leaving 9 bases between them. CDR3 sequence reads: CASSAQAAYEQYF. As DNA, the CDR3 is TGTGCCAGCAGCGCACAGGCGGCCTACGAGCAGTACTTC.

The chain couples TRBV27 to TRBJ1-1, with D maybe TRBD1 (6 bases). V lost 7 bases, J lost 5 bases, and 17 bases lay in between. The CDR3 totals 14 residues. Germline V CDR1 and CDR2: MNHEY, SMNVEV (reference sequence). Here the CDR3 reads CASKPGHIRTEAFF. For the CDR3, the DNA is TGTGCCAGCAAACCGGGACACATCAGAACTGAAGCTTTCTTT.

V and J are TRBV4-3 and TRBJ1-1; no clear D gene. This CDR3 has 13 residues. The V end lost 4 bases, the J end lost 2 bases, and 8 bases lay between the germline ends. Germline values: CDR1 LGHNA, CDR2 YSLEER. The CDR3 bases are TGCGCCAGCAGCCCGACTGCTAACACTGAAGCTTTCTTT. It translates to CASSPTANTEAFF.

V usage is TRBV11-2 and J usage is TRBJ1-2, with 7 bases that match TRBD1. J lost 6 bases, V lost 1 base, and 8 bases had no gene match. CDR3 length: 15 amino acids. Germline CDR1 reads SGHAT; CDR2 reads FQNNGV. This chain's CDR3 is CASSLGGGGLDGYTF. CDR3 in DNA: TGTGCCAGCAGCTTAGGCGGAGGGGGCTTGGATGGCTACACCTTC.